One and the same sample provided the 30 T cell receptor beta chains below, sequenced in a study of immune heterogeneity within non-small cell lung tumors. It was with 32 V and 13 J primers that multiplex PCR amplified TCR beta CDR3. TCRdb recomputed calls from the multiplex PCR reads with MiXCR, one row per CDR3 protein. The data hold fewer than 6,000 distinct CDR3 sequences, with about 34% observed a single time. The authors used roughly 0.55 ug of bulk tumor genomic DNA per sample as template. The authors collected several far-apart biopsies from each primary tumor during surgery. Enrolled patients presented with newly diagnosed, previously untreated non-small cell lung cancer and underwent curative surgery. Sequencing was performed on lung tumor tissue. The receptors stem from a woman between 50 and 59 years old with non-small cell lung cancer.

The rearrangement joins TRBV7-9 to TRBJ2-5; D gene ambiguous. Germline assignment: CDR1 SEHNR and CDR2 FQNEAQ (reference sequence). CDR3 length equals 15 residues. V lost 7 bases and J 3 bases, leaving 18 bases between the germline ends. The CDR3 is CASIPPAAREETQYF. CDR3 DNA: TGTGCCAGCATCCCTCCGGCGGCTCGGGAAGAGACCCAGTACTTC.

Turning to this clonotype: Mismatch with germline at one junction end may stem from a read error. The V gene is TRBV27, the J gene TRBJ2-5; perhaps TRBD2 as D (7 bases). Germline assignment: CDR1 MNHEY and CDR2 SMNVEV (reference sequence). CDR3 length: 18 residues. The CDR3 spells CASGLWALGGVAQETQYF. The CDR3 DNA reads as TGTGCCAGCGGTTTATGGGCCCTAGGGGGGGTGGCTCAAGAGACCCAGTACTTC.

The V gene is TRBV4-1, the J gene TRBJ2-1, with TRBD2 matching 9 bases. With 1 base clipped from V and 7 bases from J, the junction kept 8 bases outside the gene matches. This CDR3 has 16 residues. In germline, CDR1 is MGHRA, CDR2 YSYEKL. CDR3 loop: CASSQGRGGADNEQFF. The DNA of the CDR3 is TGCGCCAGCAGCCAAGGACGCGGGGGGGCCGATAATGAGCAGTTCTTC.

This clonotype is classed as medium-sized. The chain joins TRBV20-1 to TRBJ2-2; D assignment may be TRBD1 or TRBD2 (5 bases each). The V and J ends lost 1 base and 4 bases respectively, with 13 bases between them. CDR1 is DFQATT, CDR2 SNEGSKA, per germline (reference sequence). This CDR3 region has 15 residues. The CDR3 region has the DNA TGCAGTGCTAGAGGGTATTGGGGGTCCACCGGGGAGCTGTTTTTT. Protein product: CSARGYWGSTGELFF.

CDR3 DNA sequence: TGTGCCAGCAGCCCTGGACTAGCGGGAGCACAAGAGACCCAGTACTTC. It is translated as CASSPGLAGAQETQYF. V and J are TRBV9 and TRBJ2-5; 13 nucleotides agree with TRBD2. CDR3 length equals 16 residues. V lost 4 bases, J lost 2 bases, and 5 bases stayed unmatched. Per germline, CDR1 SGDLS and CDR2 YYNGEE.

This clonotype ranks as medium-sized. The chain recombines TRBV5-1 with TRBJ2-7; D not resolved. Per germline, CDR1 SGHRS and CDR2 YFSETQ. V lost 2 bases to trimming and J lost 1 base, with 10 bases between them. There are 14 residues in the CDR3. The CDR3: CASSLGRSSYEQYF. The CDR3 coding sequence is TGCGCCAGCAGCTTAGGACGCTCTTCCTACGAGCAGTACTTC.

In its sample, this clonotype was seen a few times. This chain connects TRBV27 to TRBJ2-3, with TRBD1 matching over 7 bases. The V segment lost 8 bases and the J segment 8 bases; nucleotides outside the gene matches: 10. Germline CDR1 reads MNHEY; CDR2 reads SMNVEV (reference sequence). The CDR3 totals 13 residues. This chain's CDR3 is CASWNRGEGTQYF. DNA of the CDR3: TGTGCCAGCTGGAACAGGGGTGAGGGTACGCAGTATTTT.

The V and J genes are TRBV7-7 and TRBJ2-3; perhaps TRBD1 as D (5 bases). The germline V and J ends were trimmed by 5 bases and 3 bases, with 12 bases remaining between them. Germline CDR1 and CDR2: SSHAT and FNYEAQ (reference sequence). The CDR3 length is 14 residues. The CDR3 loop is CASSPGRVTDTQYF. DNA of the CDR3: TGTGCCAGCAGCCCGGGCAGGGTTACAGATACGCAGTATTTT.

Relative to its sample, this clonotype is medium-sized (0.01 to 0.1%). The CDR3 protein is CASSPLLGVNSPLHF. CDR3 nucleotides: TGTGCCAGCAGCCCTCTTTTAGGGGTTAATTCACCCCTCCACTTT. The rearrangement joins TRBV12-3 or TRBV12-4 to TRBJ1-6, with D perhaps TRBD1 (5 bases). This CDR3 contains 15 residues. V was clipped by 6 bases and J by 6 bases, with 15 bases between them.

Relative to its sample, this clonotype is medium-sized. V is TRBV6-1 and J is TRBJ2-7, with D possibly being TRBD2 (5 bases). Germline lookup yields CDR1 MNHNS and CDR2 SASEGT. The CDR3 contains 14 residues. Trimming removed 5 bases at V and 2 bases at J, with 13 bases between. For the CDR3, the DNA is TGTGCCAGCAGTCAACCGGACTCTACCTACGAGCAGTACTTC. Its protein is CASSQPDSTYEQYF.

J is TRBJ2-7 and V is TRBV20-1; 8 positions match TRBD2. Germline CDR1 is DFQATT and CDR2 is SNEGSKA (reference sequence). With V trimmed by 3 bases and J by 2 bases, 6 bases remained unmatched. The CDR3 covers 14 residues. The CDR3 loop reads CSASLAGITYEQYF. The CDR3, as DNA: TGCAGTGCTAGCCTAGCGGGTATCACCTACGAGCAGTACTTC.

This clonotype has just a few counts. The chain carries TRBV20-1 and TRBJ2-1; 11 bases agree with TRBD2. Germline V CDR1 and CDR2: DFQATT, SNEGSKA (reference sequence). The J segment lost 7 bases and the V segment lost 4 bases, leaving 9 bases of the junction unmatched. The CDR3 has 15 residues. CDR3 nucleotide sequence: TGCAGTGCTACAGATAGCGGGAGGGCTATTAATGAGCAGTTCTTC. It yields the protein CSATDSGRAINEQFF.

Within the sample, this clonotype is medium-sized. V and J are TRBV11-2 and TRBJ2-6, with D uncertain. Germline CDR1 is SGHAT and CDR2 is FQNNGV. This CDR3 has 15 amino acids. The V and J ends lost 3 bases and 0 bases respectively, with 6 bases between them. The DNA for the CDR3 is TGTGCCAGCAGCTTCGGTTACTCTGGGGCCAACGTCCTGACTTTC. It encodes CASSFGYSGANVLTF.

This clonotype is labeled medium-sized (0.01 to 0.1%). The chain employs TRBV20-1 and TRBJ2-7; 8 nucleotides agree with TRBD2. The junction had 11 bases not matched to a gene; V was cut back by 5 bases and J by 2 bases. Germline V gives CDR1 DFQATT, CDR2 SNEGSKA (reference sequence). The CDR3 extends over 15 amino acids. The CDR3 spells CSAFRTSSNPYEQYF. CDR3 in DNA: TGCAGTGCTTTTCGGACTAGCTCGAACCCCTACGAGCAGTACTTC.

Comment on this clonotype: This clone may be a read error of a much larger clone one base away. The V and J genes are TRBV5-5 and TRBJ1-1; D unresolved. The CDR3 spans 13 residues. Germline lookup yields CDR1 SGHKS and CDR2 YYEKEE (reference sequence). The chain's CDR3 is CASRLEREREAFF. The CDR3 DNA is TGTGCCAGCAGATTGGAAAGGGAGAGGGAAGCTTTCTTT. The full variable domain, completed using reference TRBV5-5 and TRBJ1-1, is DAGVTQSPTHLIKTRGQQVTLRCSPISGHKSVSWYQQVLGQGPQFIFQYYEKEERGRGNFPDRFSARQFPNYSSELNVNALLLGDSALYLCASRLEREREAFFGQGTRLTVV.

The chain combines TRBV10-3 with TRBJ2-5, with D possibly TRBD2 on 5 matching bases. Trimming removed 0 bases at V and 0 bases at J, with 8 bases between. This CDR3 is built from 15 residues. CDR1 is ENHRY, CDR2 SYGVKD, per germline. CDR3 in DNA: TGTGCCATCAGTGAGTCGAACGGGGACCAAGAGACCCAGTACTTC. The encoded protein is CAISESNGDQETQYF.

The DNA for the CDR3 is TGTGCCAGCAGCTTAGTAGGGGGGGGGGTCGGGGGGCCAAATAGCACAGATACGCAGTATTTT. It codes for CASSLVGGGVGGPNSTDTQYF. The chain carries TRBV7-6 and TRBJ2-3; a weak D match, TRBD2 (7 bases). Germline CDR1 is SGHVS and CDR2 is FNYEAQ. V lost 1 base and J 0 bases, leaving 26 bases between the germline ends. The CDR3 totals 21 residues.

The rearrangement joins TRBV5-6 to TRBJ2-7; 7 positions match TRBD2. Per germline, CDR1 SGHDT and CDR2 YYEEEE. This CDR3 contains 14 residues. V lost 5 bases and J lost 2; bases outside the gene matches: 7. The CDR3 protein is CASSKGTKTYEQYF. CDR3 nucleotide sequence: TGTGCCAGCAGTAAGGGGACTAAAACCTACGAGCAGTACTTC.

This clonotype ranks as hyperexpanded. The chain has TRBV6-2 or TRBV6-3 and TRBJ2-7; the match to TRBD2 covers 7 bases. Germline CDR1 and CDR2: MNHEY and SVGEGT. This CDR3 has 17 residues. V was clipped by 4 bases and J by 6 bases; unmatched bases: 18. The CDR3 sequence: CASSSPPPGSGDGEQYF. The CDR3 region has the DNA TGTGCCAGCAGTTCCCCCCCCCCGGGAAGCGGGGACGGCGAGCAGTACTTC.

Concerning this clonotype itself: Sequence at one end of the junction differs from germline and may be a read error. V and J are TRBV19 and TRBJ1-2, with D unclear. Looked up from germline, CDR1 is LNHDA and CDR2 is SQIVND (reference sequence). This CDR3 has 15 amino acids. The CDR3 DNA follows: TGTGCCCGTAGTATCGGGTTGCTTGCACCCTCTGGCTACACCTTC. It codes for CARSIGLLAPSGYTF.

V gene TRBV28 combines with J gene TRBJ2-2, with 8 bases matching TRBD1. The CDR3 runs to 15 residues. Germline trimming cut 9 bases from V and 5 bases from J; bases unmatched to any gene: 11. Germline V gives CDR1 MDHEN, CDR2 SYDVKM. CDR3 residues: CASRTGGSGTGELFF. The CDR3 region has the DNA TGTGCCAGTAGAACAGGGGGTAGTGGGACCGGGGAGCTGTTTTTT. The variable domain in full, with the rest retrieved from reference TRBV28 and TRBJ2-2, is DVKVTQSSRYLVKRTGEKVFLECVQDMDHENMFWYRQDPGLGLRLIYFSYDVKMKEKGDIPEGYSVSREKKERFSLILESASTNQTSMYLCASRTGGSGTGELFFGEGSRLTVL.

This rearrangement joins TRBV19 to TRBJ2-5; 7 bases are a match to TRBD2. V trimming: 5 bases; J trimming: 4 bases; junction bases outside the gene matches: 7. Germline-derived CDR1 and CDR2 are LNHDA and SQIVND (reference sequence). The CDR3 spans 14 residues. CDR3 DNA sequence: TGTGCCAGTAGTCCCAGCTCGGGGGGAGAGACCCAGTACTTC. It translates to CASSPSSGGETQYF. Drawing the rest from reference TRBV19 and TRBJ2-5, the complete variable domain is DGGITQSPKYLFRKEGQNVTLSCEQNLNHDAMYWYRQDPGQGLRLIYYSQIVNDFQKGDIAEGYSVSREKKESFPLTVTSAQKNPTAFYLCASSPSSGGETQYFGPGTRLLVL.

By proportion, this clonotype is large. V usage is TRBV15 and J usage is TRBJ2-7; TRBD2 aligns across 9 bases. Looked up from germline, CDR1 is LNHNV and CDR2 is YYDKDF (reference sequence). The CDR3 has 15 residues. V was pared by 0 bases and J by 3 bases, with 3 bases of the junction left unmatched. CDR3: CATSRDSGRFYEQYF. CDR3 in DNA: TGTGCCACCAGCAGAGATAGCGGGAGATTCTACGAGCAGTACTTC.

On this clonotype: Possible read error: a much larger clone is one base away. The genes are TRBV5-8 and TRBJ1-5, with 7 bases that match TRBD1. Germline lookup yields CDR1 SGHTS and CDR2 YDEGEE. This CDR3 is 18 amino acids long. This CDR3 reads CASSKTGTLGVSNQAQHF. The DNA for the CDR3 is TGTGCCAGCAGCAAGACAGGGACCCTGGGTGTTAGCAATCAGGCCCAGCATTTT. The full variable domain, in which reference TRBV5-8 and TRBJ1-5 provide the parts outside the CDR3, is EAGVTQSPTHLIKTRGQQATLRCSPISGHTSVYWYQQALGLGLQFLLWYDEGEERNRGNFPPRFSGRQFPNYSSELNVNALELEDSALYLCASSKTGTLGVSNQAQHFGDGTRLSIL.

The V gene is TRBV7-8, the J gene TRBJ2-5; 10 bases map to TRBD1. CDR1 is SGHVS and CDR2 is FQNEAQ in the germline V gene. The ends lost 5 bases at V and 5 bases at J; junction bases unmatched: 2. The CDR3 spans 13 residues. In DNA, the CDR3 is TGTGCCAGCAGCCCGGGACAGGGGGAGACCCAGTACTTC. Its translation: CASSPGQGETQYF.

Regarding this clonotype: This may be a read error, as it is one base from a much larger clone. The CDR3 reads CSSSSWTSGTTDTQYF. CDR3 DNA sequence: TGTTCCAGCAGCTCATGGACTAGCGGGACCACAGATACGCAGTATTTT. The rearrangement uses TRBV11-2 and TRBJ2-3, with 12 bases identical to TRBD2. Germline assignment: CDR1 SGHAT and CDR2 FQNNGV. The CDR3 contains 16 residues.

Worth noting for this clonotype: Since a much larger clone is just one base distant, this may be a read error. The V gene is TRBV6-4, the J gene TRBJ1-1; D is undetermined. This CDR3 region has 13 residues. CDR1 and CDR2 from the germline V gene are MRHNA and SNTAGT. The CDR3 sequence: CASRNQKNTGAFF. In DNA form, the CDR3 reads TGTGCCAGCAGGAACCAAAAGAACACTGGAGCTTTCTTT.

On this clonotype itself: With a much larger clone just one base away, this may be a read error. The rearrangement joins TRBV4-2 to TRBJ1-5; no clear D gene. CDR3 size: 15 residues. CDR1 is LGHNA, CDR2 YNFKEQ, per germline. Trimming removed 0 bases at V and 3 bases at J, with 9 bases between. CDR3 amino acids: CASSQEHNINQPQHF. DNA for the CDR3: TGTGCCAGCAGCCAAGAACACAATATCAATCAGCCCCAGCATTTT.

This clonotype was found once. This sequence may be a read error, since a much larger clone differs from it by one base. The CDR3 region has the DNA TGTGCCAGCATCGTAGAGGGGGGAGATCAGCCCCAGCATTTT. Amino acids: CASIVEGGDQPQHF. V usage is TRBV9 and J usage is TRBJ1-5, with D perhaps matching TRBD1 (6 bases). Germline V gives CDR1 SGDLS, CDR2 YYNGEE. CDR3 length: 14 residues.

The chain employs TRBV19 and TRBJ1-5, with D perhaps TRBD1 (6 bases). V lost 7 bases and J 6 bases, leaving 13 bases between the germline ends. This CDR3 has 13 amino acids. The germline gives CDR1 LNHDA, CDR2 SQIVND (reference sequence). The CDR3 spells CASTQQGGQPQHF. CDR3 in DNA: TGTGCCAGTACGCAACAGGGCGGTCAGCCCCAGCATTTT.